The rows below give T cell receptor beta chains drawn from one sample of a study of control samples from healthy donors and cancer patients. Some clones are missing from TCRdb's copy, which holds only in-frame ones; the method was immunoSEQ multiplex PCR. The sample lists 110,000 or so clones, 70% to 90% seen once, with roughly 43% in the top ten. Material: blood. All receptors derive from a man aged 45 to 65 in good health. CDR3s include the opening cysteine and the closing phenylalanine or tryptophan. The D gene is left open where the match is weak. Expanded clones are given a class, and other clones once, few, many or no size at all.

>TRBV11-2|-|TRBJ1-1|once
TGTGCCAGCAGCTTATGGGGGGGTAGGACTGAAGCTTTCTTT
CASSLWGGRTEAFF
>TRBV7-8|-|TRBJ2-7|once
TGTGCCAGCAGCTTAGAGGGCACCACCTACGAGCAGTACTTC
CASSLEGTTYEQYF
>TRBV4-1|-|TRBJ1-2|-
TGCGCCAGCAGCCAAGAGCCAGGACCATATGGCTACACCTTC
CASSQEPGPYGYTF
>TRBV2|-|TRBJ1-6|-
TGTGCCAGCAGGATACGAAATTCACCCCTCCACTTT
CASRIRNSPLHF
>TRBV13|-|TRBJ2-7|-
TGTGCCAGCAGCTTAAGGCAACGGGACGAGCAGTACTTC
CASSLRQRDEQYF
>TRBV5-6|TRBD2|TRBJ2-7|-
TGTGCCAGCAGCTTGGGCGGGGGCTCCTACGAGCAGTACTTC
CASSLGGGSYEQYF
>TRBV30|-|TRBJ2-5|once
TGTGCCTGGAGTGTATTTAACCTAGAGACCCAGTACTTC
CAWSVFNLETQYF
>TRBV10-3|TRBD1|TRBJ1-2|-
TGTGCCATCAGCGAGTCGCCAGGGGGAACCTATGGCTACACCTTC
CAISESPGGTYGYTF
>TRBV9|TRBD1|TRBJ1-1|-
TGTGCCAGCAGCGAGGGAGACAGGGCTGGCACTGAAGCTTTCTTT
CASSEGDRAGTEAFF
>TRBV7-9|-|TRBJ1-6|-
TGTGCCAGCAGCTTAGCGGAAGGGATCGGCTCACCCCTCCACTTT
CASSLAEGIGSPLHF
>TRBV3-1/TRBV3-2|-|TRBJ1-3|-
TGTGCCAGCAGCCCGCTGCTAGCGGCAGCTGGAAACACCATATATTTT
CASSPLLAAAGNTIYF
>TRBV2|-|TRBJ2-2|-
TGTGCCAGCAGTGTGGGCAGGGTGGGAACCGGGGAGCTGTTTTTT
CASSVGRVGTGELFF
>TRBV28|-|TRBJ1-5|-
TGTGCCAGCCACGAGGGGGATCAGCCCCAGCATTTT
CASHEGDQPQHF
>TRBV6-5|TRBD1|TRBJ2-7|-
TGTGCCAGCAGCACCCCCGGACAGGGGAGCGAGCAGTACTTC
CASSTPGQGSEQYF